This passage covers 25 T cell receptor beta chains from one sample sequenced in a study of regulatory T cells in long-lasting Graves disease. CDR3-region Arm-PCR and iRepertoire HTBI primers produced the TCR beta libraries. A single record per CDR3 protein comes from TCRdb applying MiXCR to the multiplex PCR reads. The sample yields approximately 400,000 distinct CDR3 sequences, 12% seen once. Time point specified: newly diagnosed GD, antithyroid drugs for less than 3 months. With RNA extracted from PBMCs as input, the TCR library was made. This same sample was also part of a study on T cells in Graves' hyperthyroidism and ophthalmopathy.

Here the sequenced sample was peripheral blood mononuclear cells (PBMCs), taken at new diagnosis, from a patient treated with antithyroid drugs. These TCRs come from a woman aged 18-35 years with Graves disease.

This clonotype was found a few times. This sequence joins TRBV10-3 and TRBJ1-2; D is perhaps TRBD1 (5 bases). This CDR3 has 14 residues. Trimming cost V 10 bases and J 3 bases, with 18 bases left between them. Germline V gives CDR1 ENHRY, CDR2 SYGVKD. CDR3 DNA: TGTGCCACGACATTAGGGGTTTTCGACTATGGCTACACCTTC. This translates into CATTLGVFDYGYTF.

This clonotype was recorded many times. The chain carries TRBV28 and TRBJ2-1; TRBD1 matches 7 bases. V trimming: 10 bases; J trimming: 6 bases; junction bases outside the gene matches: 3. Per the germline V gene, CDR1 is MDHEN and CDR2 is SYDVKM. The CDR3 runs to 11 residues. CDR3 in DNA: TGTGCCACCGACAGGGTCAATGAGCAGTTCTTC. It specifies CATDRVNEQFF.

This clonotype was seen more than once but under ten times. The gene calls are TRBV7-6 and TRBJ2-7; 8 nucleotides match TRBD2. CDR3 length: 17 residues. Germline CDR1 and CDR2: SGHVS and FNYEAQ. The V gene end was trimmed by 5 bases and the J gene end by 0 bases; junction bases not matched to a gene: 12. CDR3 nucleotides: TGTGCCAGCAGCCTATATAGCGGGATAAGGAGCTCCTACGAGCAGTACTTC. Its protein product is CASSLYSGIRSSYEQYF.

About this clonotype: A much larger clone differs from this one at a single base, so this may be a read error. This likely comes from a read error, as the CDR3 has no conserved phenylalanine or tryptophan at its end. This chain joins TRBV5-6 and TRBJ2-7, with D perhaps matching TRBD1 or TRBD2 (5 bases each). Germline V gene data show CDR1 as SGHDT and CDR2 as YYEEEE. The germline V and J ends were trimmed by 4 bases and 3 bases, with 11 bases remaining between them. CDR3 length equals 13 residues. CDR3 protein: CASSEGRFYEQYL. CDR3 sequence (DNA): TGTGCCAGCAGCGAGGGACGGTTCTACGAGCAGTACCTC.

This clonotype was counted ten times or more. V usage is TRBV3-1 and J usage is TRBJ1-2; D remains unclear. The ends were cut back, 0 bases at V and 6 bases at J, with 14 bases in the middle. The germline CDR1 and CDR2 sequences are LGHDT and YNNKEL (reference sequence). The CDR3 runs 15 residues. Here the CDR3 DNA reads TGTGCCAGCAGCCAAGATCGTCGTGAAGGGAATGGCTACACCTTC. Residues: CASSQDRREGNGYTF.

This clonotype was picked up many times. The chain is built from TRBV12-5 and TRBJ2-1; TRBD1 aligns across 8 bases. V lost 6 bases to trimming and J lost 2 bases; unmatched junction nucleotides: 6. Per germline, CDR1 LGHNT and CDR2 FRNRAP. This CDR3 has 15 amino acids. The CDR3 DNA reads as TGTGCTAGTGGCCAGGGGGCCCACCCCTACAATGAGCAGTTCTTC. Translating it yields CASGQGAHPYNEQFF.

This clonotype was recorded at least ten times. The V gene is TRBV6-1, the J gene TRBJ2-7; 7 bases fit TRBD2. V was pared by 5 bases and J by 3 bases, with 7 bases of the junction left unmatched. Germline V gives CDR1 MNHNS, CDR2 SASEGT. There are 14 residues in the CDR3. CDR3: CASSNRDYNYEQYF. The CDR3 DNA is TGTGCCAGCAGTAACCGGGACTACAACTACGAGCAGTACTTC.

This clonotype was seen ten or more times. The rearrangement uses TRBV13 and TRBJ1-2; possibly TRBD1 for D (5 bases). The CDR3 extends over 14 amino acids. The germline V and J ends were trimmed by 4 bases and 5 bases, with 14 bases remaining between them. Germline CDR1 is PRHDT and CDR2 is FYEKMQ (reference sequence). The CDR3 nucleotides are TGTGCCAGCAGCTCTCGACAGAGATTATATGGCTACACCTTC. The encoded protein is CASSSRQRLYGYTF. Supplemented by reference TRBV13 and TRBJ1-2, the full variable domain reads AAGVIQSPRHLIKEKRETATLKCYPIPRHDTVYWYQQGPGQDPQFLISFYEKMQSDKGSIPDRFSAQQFSDYHSELNMSSLELGDSALYFCASSSRQRLYGYTFGSGTRLTVV.

At least ten counts were recorded for this clonotype. V usage is TRBV2 and J usage is TRBJ2-2; a weak D match, TRBD1 (5 bases). The V and J ends lost 6 bases and 1 base respectively, with 9 bases between them. This CDR3 comprises 14 residues. The germline V gene encodes CDR1 SNHLY and CDR2 FYNNEI. CDR3 nucleotide sequence: TGTGCCAGCAGCCAGACAGAGAACACCGGGGAGCTGTTTTTT. Protein product: CASSQTENTGELFF.

The CDR3 is CASSQDVGTPLEKLFF. The DNA of the CDR3 is TGCGCCAGCAGCCAAGATGTGGGGACACCACTAGAAAAACTGTTTTTT. V gene TRBV4-3 combines with J gene TRBJ1-4, with a tentative D call TRBD1 (6 bases). Germline CDR1 reads LGHNA; CDR2 reads YSLEER. Trimming stripped 0 bases from V and 8 bases from J, with 16 bases between. The CDR3 extends over 16 amino acids.

To note about this clonotype: This may be a read error, as it is one base from a much larger clone. The J gene is TRBJ2-1, the V gene TRBV6-5, with D perhaps being TRBD1 or TRBD2 (5 bases each). Germline CDR1 MNHEY, CDR2 SVGAGI. CDR3 length: 16 amino acids. Trimming cost V 2 bases and J 9 bases, with 20 bases left between them. As DNA, the CDR3 is TGTGCCAGCAGTTACCTCCGGGACCCTACAGTCAGTGAGCAGTTCTTC. This codes for CASSYLRDPTVSEQFF.

The V call is TRBV7-2, the J call TRBJ2-1; no clear D gene. CDR1 is SGHTA and CDR2 is FQGNSA in the germline V gene. With 3 bases removed from V and 6 bases from J, the gap between germline ends came to 15 bases. There are 15 residues in the CDR3. CDR3 in amino acids: CASSLVRPLGNEQFF. CDR3 in DNA: TGTGCCAGCAGCTTGGTTAGGCCGCTTGGCAATGAGCAGTTCTTC.

This clonotype was recorded many times. J is TRBJ1-1 and V is TRBV11-2, with TRBD1 as a possible D gene (5 bases). CDR1 SGHAT and CDR2 FQNNGV come from the germline V gene. V was cut by 5 bases and J by 1 base, with 14 bases left in between. The CDR3 is made up of 15 amino acids. DNA for the CDR3: TGTGCCAGCAGCCCCTCGTTGACAGAGAACACTGAAGCTTTCTTT. Protein product: CASSPSLTENTEAFF.

This clonotype was counted at least ten times. V usage is TRBV2 and J usage is TRBJ2-5; D gene ambiguous. V lost 2 bases and J lost 4, with 8 bases in between. Germline lookup yields CDR1 SNHLY and CDR2 FYNNEI. CDR3 length: 13 residues. The CDR3 loop reads CASSEQLPETQYF. CDR3 sequence (DNA): TGTGCCAGCAGTGAACAGCTCCCAGAGACCCAGTACTTC.

This clonotype was seen at least ten times. The V call is TRBV6-2 or TRBV6-3, the J call TRBJ2-5, with 8 bases matching TRBD2. The germline CDR1 and CDR2 sequences are MNHEY and SVGEGT. This CDR3 has 14 amino acids. The trim removed 5 bases at V and 5 bases at J, leaving 7 bases unmatched. The CDR3 loop is CASSVRGAEETQYF. CDR3 in DNA: TGTGCCAGCAGTGTGCGGGGGGCCGAGGAGACCCAGTACTTC.

There are many counts of this clonotype. This rearrangement joins TRBV7-9 to TRBJ1-2; no reliable D call. Trimming shortened V by 0 bases and J by 3 bases, and 8 bases separated the two germline ends. CDR1 and CDR2 (germline): SEHNR, FQNEAQ (reference sequence). The CDR3 has 14 amino acids. The CDR3 loop is CASSLALDHYGYTF. CDR3 in DNA: TGTGCCAGCAGCTTAGCGCTAGATCACTATGGCTACACCTTC.

In regard to this clonotype: A much bigger clone sits one base away, suggesting this may be a read error. This chain connects TRBV20-1 to TRBJ2-5, with D unclear. Trimming left V 7 bases short and J 4 bases short, with 16 bases between. Germline lookup yields CDR1 DFQATT and CDR2 SNEGSKA (reference sequence). The CDR3 is 13 residues long. The CDR3 loop reads CSVRPTSRETQYF. In nucleotides, the CDR3 is TGCAGTGTTCGCCCAACATCCAGAGAGACCCAGTACTTC.

This chain joins TRBV2 and TRBJ1-2, with 7 nucleotides matching TRBD1. This CDR3 has 14 amino acids. V dropped 3 bases and J dropped 8; count of bases not matched to a gene: 9. Germline CDR1 SNHLY, CDR2 FYNNEI. Here the CDR3 reads CASSEAGGEWGYTF. CDR3 DNA sequence: TGTGCCAGCAGTGAGGCAGGGGGGGAATGGGGCTACACCTTC.

This clonotype was found a few times. The chain couples TRBV19 to TRBJ2-2; TRBD2 matches 8 bases. This CDR3 comprises 15 residues. Trimming cost V 6 bases and J 2 bases; bases outside gene matches: 5. The germline V gene has CDR1 LNHDA and CDR2 SQIVND (reference sequence). This chain's CDR3 is CASRRLALNTGELFF. CDR3 in DNA: TGTGCCAGTAGGAGACTAGCGCTTAACACCGGGGAGCTGTTTTTT.

This clonotype came up many times. This chain connects TRBV11-2 to TRBJ1-1; no reliable D call. The ends were cut back, 5 bases at V and 6 bases at J, with 16 bases in the middle. CDR1 and CDR2 from the germline V gene are SGHAT and FQNNGV. This CDR3 contains 14 residues. CDR3 residues: CASSPDPGIPEAFF. CDR3 nucleotides: TGTGCCAGCAGCCCGGATCCGGGGATTCCTGAAGCTTTCTTT.

The rearrangement uses TRBV5-1 and TRBJ1-2; D is possibly TRBD1 (6 bases). V was clipped by 3 bases and J by 7 bases, with 13 bases between them. Germline V CDR1 and CDR2: SGHRS, YFSETQ. The CDR3 totals 13 residues. Written as DNA, the CDR3 is TGCGCCAGCAGCTGGAGGACAGAGAGTGGCTACACCTTC. Translating gives CASSWRTESGYTF.

There are many counts of this clonotype. V gene TRBV7-2 combines with J gene TRBJ2-3; a possible D gene is TRBD1 (6 bases). In germline, CDR1 is SGHTA, CDR2 FQGNSA. This CDR3 comprises 15 residues. V gave up 4 bases and J gave up 2 bases, with 13 bases separating them. Written as DNA, the CDR3 is TGTGCCAGCAGCTGGGGACATTCATCCACAGATACGCAGTATTTT. It yields the protein CASSWGHSSTDTQYF.

This clonotype was observed many times. The chain joins TRBV12-3 or TRBV12-4 to TRBJ1-1, with D unresolved. V dropped 5 bases and J dropped 3 bases, with 16 bases sitting between them. CDR3 length: 15 residues. The CDR3 bases are TGTGCCAGCAGTGTCTCCTTTGACAAATACACTGAAGCTTTCTTT. Translating it yields CASSVSFDKYTEAFF.

This clonotype has a count of ten or more. The CDR3 sequence is CSVARQFSNYGYTF. DNA for the CDR3: TGCAGCGTCGCCCGACAGTTTTCTAACTATGGCTACACCTTC. J is TRBJ1-2 and V is TRBV29-1; TRBD1 is a possible D gene (5 bases). CDR3 size: 14 residues. CDR1 is SQVTM and CDR2 is ANQGSEA in the germline V gene. Trimming took off 6 bases at V and 0 bases at J, with 14 bases between the two ends.

This clonotype was counted many times. The chain uses TRBV7-2 and TRBJ1-5; D call uncertain. V was clipped by 5 bases and J by 1 base, with 15 bases between them. Germline CDR1 reads SGHTA; CDR2 reads FQGNSA. This CDR3 comprises 16 residues. The CDR3, as DNA: TGTGCCAGCAGCCGGCCGGCGGGGTCGAGCAATCAGCCCCAGCATTTT. It yields the protein CASSRPAGSSNQPQHF.